This T cell receptor beta chain was obtained from a study of blood T cell repertoires in COVID-19 (dated by TCRdb to 2018 to 2020). Describing the broader study: Samples from collaborators originated in the United States, Italy and Spain and spanned both the acute and convalescent phases of COVID-19. The prospective study material was composed of cDNA or gDNA derived from T cells, B-cell-depleted T cells, or PBMCs. The dataset comprised deeply sampled blood TCRbeta repertoires from subjects exposed to, actively infected with, or recovered from COVID-19. The repertoires were released in a freely available public database meant as a resource for research on the immune response to SARS-CoV-2. The samples were drawn from the first 160 participants of the ongoing ImmuneRACE study and from some 1,300 subjects provided by 6 global collaborators. A de-identified subject ID, COVID-19 status, age in years and sex were almost always included in the sample metadata. HLA class I and class II types, where available, came from metadata supplied by the sample provider rather than from assay-based typing. The investigation overall reported the following: Clinical and demographic metadata were provided uncurated, with the amount varying by source and participant.

Whole blood was collected in K2EDTA tubes by collaborating institutions according to the institutions' own protocols. For TCRbeta analysis, collaborators shipped samples as frozen whole blood, isolated PBMCs, or DNA extracted from either of those sample types. The CDR3 runs 14 amino acids, cysteine and phenylalanine included. The retained sequence is limited to the CDR3, 42 bases, with the frame set at the first base. V and J are trimmed by 0 bases and 5 bases, and the gene matches miss 1 base of the junction. CDR1 MNHNS and CDR2 SASEGT were looked up in the germline V gene. Concerning this clone itself: The antigen this receptor binds is unknown. Qualities for individual bases were not recorded, and no much larger clone is one base off.

TCRbeta CDR3 regions were amplified from genomic DNA by means of the immunoSEQ Assay, a bias-controlled multiplex PCR. In the authors' own workflow: The number of nucleated cells in each sample was estimated from the amplification of reference gene primers within the assay. Sequence reads were collapsed and filtered to measure the absolute abundance of every unique TCRbeta CDR3 rearrangement. For each sample, productive Simpson clonality was calculated as the square root of Simpson's diversity index across productive rearrangements. Sourced from immuneACCESS, this table was stored by TCRdb with only in-frame sequences that have V and J called. A share of the clones is absent; for the studies checked, an unresolved V gene accounts for under half, and the remainder has no known explanation. D and trimming come from the DNA, and the V and J calls and clone size come from that table. This sample gives approximately 75,000 clones in total; approximately 90% of them show up just once. The ten largest clones capture 0.5% to 0.7% of the sample.

The chain employs TRBV6-1 and TRBJ2-5; TRBD2 aligns with 9 central bases. Sequencing was carried out using peripheral blood. This receptor was obtained from a man aged 55 to 70 with acute or convalescent COVID-19. The DNA reads as follows: TGTGCCAGCAGTGAAGCGGGACTAGCTGAGACCCAGTACTTC. This translates into CASSEAGLAETQYF.